This T cell receptor beta chain was retrieved from a study of response to subunit inactivated influenza vaccine. Findings and limits, study-wide: Authors proposed each seasonal influenza vaccination draws in few new T cells.

This clonotype was observed a handful of times. Its antigen is currently unknown. Germline lookup yields CDR1 LNHDA and CDR2 SQIVND (reference sequence). This CDR3 has 13 residues. V shed 3 bases and J shed 1 base, with 6 bases lying between them. TCRdb independently ran MiXCR on the RT-PCR reads; one entry per CDR3 protein. The sample carries almost 600,000 distinct CDR3 sequences, around 15% recorded once. The chain joins TRBV19 to TRBJ1-2; D remains unclear. The sequence was obtained from a man in his fifties or sixties who received an inactivated influenza vaccine. The specimen was PBMCs from blood, collected 12 days after vaccination. Written as DNA, the CDR3 is TGTGCCAGTAGTATGACGAGTAACTATGGCTACACCTTC. It encodes CASSMTSNYGYTF.